The TCR beta chain described here comes from a study of post-analysis software for immune sequencing data. Regarding the study as a whole: A significant reduction in normalized Chao1 diversity was observed in multiple sclerosis patients versus controls.

Concerning this clonotype itself: No antigen is known for it.

Every TCR beta cDNA library bore unique molecular identifiers. TCRdb re-called the PCR reads through MiXCR, storing one row per CDR3 protein. The table records a few hundred thousand distinct CDR3 sequences, around a third of them present only once. This TCR was sampled from a girl younger than 18 with multiple sclerosis. Sequencing used blood.

The CDR3 sequence: CASSSDGGQLSSYNEQFF. The CDR3 region has the DNA TGTGCCAGCAGCAGTGACGGGGGACAGTTGAGCTCCTACAATGAGCAGTTCTTC. The V gene is TRBV7-3, the J gene TRBJ2-1, with D maybe TRBD1 (7 bases). CDR3 length equals 18 residues. V was cut by 5 bases and J by 0 bases, with 20 bases left in between. The germline V gene encodes CDR1 SGHTA and CDR2 FQGTGA.